Shown below are 4 T cell receptor beta chains from a single sample sequenced in a study of blood T cell repertoires in COVID-19. This table comes from immunoSEQ multiplex PCR, and its TCRdb copy is limited to in-frame clones, with some not included. The table shows about 140,000 clones, with about three quarters occurring only once. The sequenced sample consisted of peripheral blood. The receptors were gathered from a woman aged 45-65 years with active or convalescent COVID-19.

The chain is built from TRBV13 and TRBJ1-2, with 11 positions matching TRBD1. This CDR3 spans 15 amino acids. The germline gives CDR1 PRHDT, CDR2 FYEKMQ (reference sequence). V lost 0 bases and J lost 7; bases outside the gene matches: 4. CDR3 DNA: TGTGCCAGCAGCTTAGGATCGGGACAGGGGGGTGGCTACACCTTC. It specifies CASSLGSGQGGGYTF.

V gene TRBV9 combines with J gene TRBJ2-1; 9 positions match TRBD2. Trimming at V came to 0 bases and at J to 14 bases, leaving 15 bases not matched to a gene. The CDR3 contains 16 residues. The germline CDR1 and CDR2 sequences are SGDLS and YYNGEE. The CDR3 sequence: CASSVGVAGVLDKEFF. DNA of the CDR3: TGTGCCAGCAGCGTAGGAGTAGCGGGAGTGTTGGATAAGGAGTTCTTC.

The rearrangement uses TRBV27 and TRBJ2-2, with D perhaps TRBD1 (6 bases). V lost 3 bases and J 4 bases, leaving 15 bases between the germline ends. The germline V gene has CDR1 MNHEY and CDR2 SMNVEV (reference sequence). The CDR3 has 16 residues. CDR3 amino acids: CASSFGTPLGTGELFF. DNA of the CDR3: TGTGCCAGCAGTTTTGGGACACCCTTGGGCACCGGGGAGCTGTTTTTT.

J is TRBJ1-5 and V is TRBV28; unclear D gene. V lost 3 bases to trimming and J lost 4 bases, with 16 bases between them. The germline CDR1 and CDR2 sequences are MDHEN and SYDVKM. This CDR3 is 16 amino acids long. The CDR3 DNA follows: TGTGCCAGCAGTTTCGCCACCCGACTGCCTAATCAGCCCCAGCATTTT. Amino acids: CASSFATRLPNQPQHF.